What follows are 2 T cell receptor beta chains derived from one specimen sequenced in a study of response to subunit inactivated influenza vaccine. TCRdb fed the RT-PCR reads into MiXCR, producing one record per CDR3 protein. The repertoire consists of hundreds of thousands of distinct CDR3 sequences, with roughly 18% occurring once and the leading ten covering 9.5% to 13%. The input for sequencing was PBMCs from blood, taken 5 days after vaccination. The receptors shown here come from a man aged 50-59 years who received an inactivated influenza vaccine.

The chain joins TRBV20-1 to TRBJ2-2; D not certain. Germline CDR1 is DFQATT and CDR2 is SNEGSKA (reference sequence). This CDR3 has 16 residues. Trimming shortened V by 3 bases and J by 4 bases, and 18 bases separated the two germline ends. The CDR3 bases are TGCAGTGCTAGGCCTCCCGACGGGTCGGTCACCGGGGAGCTGTTTTTT. It codes for CSARPPDGSVTGELFF.

A few counts support this clonotype. This rearrangement joins TRBV7-2 to TRBJ1-1; D is unresolved. From germline, CDR1 is SGHTA and CDR2 FQGNSA. Trimming removed 2 bases from V and 0 bases from J, with 7 bases in between. CDR3 length: 14 residues. CDR3 amino acids: CASSLNGLNTEAFF. The CDR3 DNA reads as TGTGCCAGCAGCTTAAATGGGCTGAACACTGAAGCTTTCTTT. The full variable domain, its missing parts supplied by reference TRBV7-2 and TRBJ1-1, is GAGVSQSPSNKVTEKGKDVELRCDPISGHTALYWYRQSLGQGLEFLIYFQGNSAPDKSGLPSDRFSAERTGGSVSTLTIQRTQQEDSAVYLCASSLNGLNTEAFFGQGTRLTVV.